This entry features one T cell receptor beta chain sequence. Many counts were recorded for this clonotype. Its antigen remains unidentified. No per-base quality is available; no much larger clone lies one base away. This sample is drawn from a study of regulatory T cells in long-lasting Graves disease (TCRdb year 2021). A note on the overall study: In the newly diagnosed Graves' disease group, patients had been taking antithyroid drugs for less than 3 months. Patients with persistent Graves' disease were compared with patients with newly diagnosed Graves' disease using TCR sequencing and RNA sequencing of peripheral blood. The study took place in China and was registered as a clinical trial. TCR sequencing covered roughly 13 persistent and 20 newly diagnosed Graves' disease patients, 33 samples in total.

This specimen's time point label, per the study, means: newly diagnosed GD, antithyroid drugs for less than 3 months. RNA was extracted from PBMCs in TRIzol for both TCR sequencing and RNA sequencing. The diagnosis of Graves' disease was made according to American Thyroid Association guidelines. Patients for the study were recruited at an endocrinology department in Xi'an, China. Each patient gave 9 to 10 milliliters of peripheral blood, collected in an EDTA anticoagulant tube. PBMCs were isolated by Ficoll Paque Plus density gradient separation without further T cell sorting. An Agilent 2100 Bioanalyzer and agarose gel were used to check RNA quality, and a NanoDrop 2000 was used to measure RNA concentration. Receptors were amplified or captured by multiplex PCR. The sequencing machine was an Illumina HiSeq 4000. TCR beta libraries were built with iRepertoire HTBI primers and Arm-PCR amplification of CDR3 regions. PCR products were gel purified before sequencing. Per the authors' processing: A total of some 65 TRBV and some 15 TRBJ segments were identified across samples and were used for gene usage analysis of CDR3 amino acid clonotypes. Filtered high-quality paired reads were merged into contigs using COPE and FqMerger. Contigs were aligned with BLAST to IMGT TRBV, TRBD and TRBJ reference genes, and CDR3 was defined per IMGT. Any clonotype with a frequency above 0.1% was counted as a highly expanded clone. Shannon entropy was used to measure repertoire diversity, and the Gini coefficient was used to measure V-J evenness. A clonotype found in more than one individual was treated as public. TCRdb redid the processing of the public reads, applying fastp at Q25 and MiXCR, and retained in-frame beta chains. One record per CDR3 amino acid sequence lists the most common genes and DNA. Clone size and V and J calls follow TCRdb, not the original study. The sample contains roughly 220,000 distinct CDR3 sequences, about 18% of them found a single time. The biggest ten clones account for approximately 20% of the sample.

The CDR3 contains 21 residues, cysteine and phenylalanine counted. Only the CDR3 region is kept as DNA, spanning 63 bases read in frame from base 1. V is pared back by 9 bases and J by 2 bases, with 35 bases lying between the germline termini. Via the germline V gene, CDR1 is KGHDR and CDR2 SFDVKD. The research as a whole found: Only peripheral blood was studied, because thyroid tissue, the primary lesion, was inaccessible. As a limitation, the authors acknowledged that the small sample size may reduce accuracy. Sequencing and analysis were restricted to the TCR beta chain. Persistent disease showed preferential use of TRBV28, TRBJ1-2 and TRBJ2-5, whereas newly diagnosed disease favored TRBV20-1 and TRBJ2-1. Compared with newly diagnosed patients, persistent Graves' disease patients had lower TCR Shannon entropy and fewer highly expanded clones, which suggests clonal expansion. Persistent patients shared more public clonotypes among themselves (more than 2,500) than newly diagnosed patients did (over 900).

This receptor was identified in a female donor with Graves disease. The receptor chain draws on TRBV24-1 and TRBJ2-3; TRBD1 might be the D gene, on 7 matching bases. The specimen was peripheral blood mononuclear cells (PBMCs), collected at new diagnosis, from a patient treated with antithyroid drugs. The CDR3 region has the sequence CATEGQGESSSVMALTDTQYF. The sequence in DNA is TGTGCCACCGAGGGGCAGGGGGAGAGCTCTAGCGTGATGGCCCTCACAGATACGCAGTATTTT.